These T cell receptor beta chains were read from a single sample in a study of control samples from healthy donors and cancer patients. Profiled with immunoSEQ multiplex PCR; TCRdb holds only in-frame clones, not every one. The sample lists 98,000 or so clones, 82% occurring once. Specimen: blood. The source is a man between 60 and 75 years old in good health. Both conserved end residues are part of each CDR3. A D gene is named only where the DNA matches it firmly. The size entry is marked missing in some rows and otherwise reads once, few, many or a size class.

V gene	D gene	clone size	J gene	CDR3 length	CDR3 protein	CDR3 DNA
TRBV15	.	.	TRBJ1-2	15	CATSRDGIRSNGYTF	TGTGCCACCAGCAGAGATGGCATCCGGTCCAATGGCTACACCTTC
TRBV10-3	.	.	TRBJ1-3	11	CAMTGGNTIYF	TGTGCCATGACAGGTGGAAACACCATATATTTT
TRBV12-3/TRBV12-4	.	.	TRBJ2-3	13	CASSLLRSGTQYF	TGTGCCAGCAGTTTACTAAGGTCAGGTACGCAGTATTTT
TRBV13	TRBD2	.	TRBJ2-2	16	CASSFGLAGGAGELFF	TGTGCCAGCAGCTTTGGACTAGCGGGGGGAGCGGGGGAGCTGTTTTTT
TRBV19	.	.	TRBJ1-1	15	CASSIPGGWNTEAFF	TGTGCCAGTAGTATTCCGGGAGGATGGAACACTGAAGCTTTCTTT
TRBV7-9	.	.	TRBJ2-7	14	CASSTLGGQYEQYF	TGTGCCAGCAGCACCCTCGGGGGGCAATACGAGCAGTACTTC
TRBV14	TRBD2	.	TRBJ2-5	15	CASSQALAGAERQYF	TGTGCCAGCAGCCAAGCGCTAGCGGGGGCCGAGAGGCAGTACTTC
TRBV6-6	.	.	TRBJ2-1	13	CASSYRVGNEQFF	TGTGCCAGCAGTTACAGGGTCGGGAATGAGCAGTTCTTC
TRBV4-1	.	.	TRBJ2-5	13	CASSRGPGVAQYF	TGCGCCAGCAGCCGCGGGCCAGGGGTGGCCCAGTACTTC
TRBV11-3	.	.	TRBJ2-5	15	CASSSRAGAKETQYF	TGTGCCAGCAGCTCCCGCGCCGGCGCAAAAGAGACCCAGTACTTC
TRBV7-8	.	.	TRBJ2-1	16	CASTILSRGTYNEQFF	TGTGCCAGCACCATTTTAAGCCGAGGTACCTACAATGAGCAGTTCTTC
TRBV6-2/TRBV6-3	TRBD1	.	TRBJ1-5	15	CASSYQGEEWQPQHF	TGTGCCAGCAGTTACCAGGGGGAGGAGTGGCAGCCCCAGCATTTT
TRBV6-5	TRBD1	.	TRBJ1-5	13	CASRTGDTQPQHF	TGTGCCAGCAGAACAGGGGATACTCAGCCCCAGCATTTT
TRBV29-1	.	.	TRBJ2-7	12	CSVEDSGYEQYF	TGCAGCGTTGAAGATTCAGGCTACGAGCAGTACTTC
TRBV7-9	.	.	TRBJ2-3	13	CASSLRAADTQYF	TGTGCCAGCAGTCTCCGAGCGGCAGATACGCAGTATTTT
TRBV3-1/TRBV3-2	TRBD2	.	TRBJ2-1	13	CASEASGRTGQFF	TGTGCCAGTGAGGCTAGCGGGAGGACGGGGCAGTTCTTC
TRBV2	.	.	TRBJ1-5	13	CASNDRSNQPQHF	TGTGCCAGCAACGACAGGAGCAATCAGCCCCAGCATTTT
TRBV7-8	.	once	TRBJ2-1	12	CASSLARDEQFF	TGTGCCAGCAGCTTAGCAAGGGATGAGCAGTTCTTC
TRBV20-1	.	.	TRBJ1-2	10	CSLNSYGYTF	TGCAGTCTAAACTCCTATGGCTACACCTTC
TRBV9	.	few	TRBJ1-2	15	CASSVEGLGGYGYTF	TGTGCCAGCAGCGTAGAGGGACTCGGAGGCTATGGCTACACCTTC
TRBV25-1	.	.	TRBJ1-4	16	CASSELGGTRNEKLFF	TGTGCCAGCAGTGAATTGGGGGGGACCAGGAATGAAAAACTGTTTTTT
TRBV11-1	.	.	TRBJ2-1	16	CASSLRSGTTYNEQFF	TGTGCCAGCAGCTTACGGAGCGGTACTACCTACAATGAGCAGTTCTTC
TRBV5-4	.	.	TRBJ2-3	15	CASSLAFRETDTQYF	TGTGCCAGCAGCTTGGCCTTTCGGGAGACAGATACGCAGTATTTT
TRBV7-9	.	few	TRBJ1-2	14	CASSQLGANYGYTF	TGTGCCAGCAGTCAGCTCGGGGCTAACTATGGCTACACCTTC
TRBV6-5	TRBD2	.	TRBJ2-1	15	CARGGGGRTTREQFF	TGTGCCCGCGGGGGGGGCGGGAGAACCACAAGGGAGCAGTTCTTC
TRBV19	.	.	TRBJ1-6	17	CASSIVLGDWGNSPLHF	TGTGCCAGTAGTATTGTTTTGGGTGACTGGGGAAATTCACCCCTCCACTTT
TRBV3-1/TRBV3-2	TRBD1	once	TRBJ1-1	14	CASSLLGQGPEAFF	TGTGCCAGCAGCCTCCTCGGACAGGGCCCTGAAGCTTTCTTT
TRBV2	.	once	TRBJ2-7	13	CAREGKIRYEQYF	TGTGCCAGGGAGGGGAAGATTCGCTACGAGCAGTACTTC